This TCR beta chain was sequenced for a study of T cell responses to AZD1222 COVID-19 vaccine. Study summary: Second-dose intervals of approximately 4 or approximately 12 weeks were pooled. General observations from the study: Epitopes outside B.1.351 and B.1.1.7 mutated regions reportedly drew nearly half of spike TCRs. Clonal diversity was possibly underestimated, and white British individuals and females predominated among donors. Researchers took repertoire samples only after the peak T cell response had come.

CDR1 SGHKS and CDR2 YYEKEE come from the germline V gene (reference sequence). V was clipped by 0 bases and J by 1 base; unmatched bases: 5. The CDR3 extends over 16 amino acids. The data were produced by immunoSEQ multiplex PCR, yet TCRdb's version contains in-frame clones alone and is incomplete. This sample has some 100,000 clones; 90% to 95% occur once, and the top ten carry approximately 4.9%. This clone was detected only once. Its antigen is not known. The sequence was obtained from an adult in good health. This chain uses TRBV5-5 with TRBJ2-5; TRBD1 matches at 8 bases. Sequencing was performed on peripheral blood, taken on day 0 of AZD1222 vaccination. DNA of the CDR3: TGTGCCAGCAGCTTGGGACAGGGGTTTGTCCAAGAGACCCAGTACTTC. Amino acid sequence: CASSLGQGFVQETQYF.